A single sample is the source of the 31 T cell receptor beta chains below, sequenced in a study of blood T cell repertoires in COVID-19. Repertoires were generated with immunoSEQ multiplex PCR, while TCRdb's copy carries only in-frame clones and drops some. The data contain roughly 240,000 clones, more than 75% of them singletons. Sequencing input: peripheral blood. These receptors originate from an elderly woman with COVID-19, enrolled during active disease.

This chain connects TRBV7-2 to TRBJ2-2, with D maybe TRBD2 (7 bases). This CDR3 has 15 amino acids. Trimming took 5 bases from V and 6 from J, leaving 16 bases between them. The germline V gene has CDR1 SGHTA and CDR2 FQGNSA. The CDR3, as DNA: TGTGCCAGCAGCCCCCTTCGGGGGGCCTCCGGGGAGCTGTTTTTT. Translation gives CASSPLRGASGELFF.

About this clone itself: A junction end diverges from the germline sequence, so it may reflect a read error. The V call is TRBV24-1, the J call TRBJ2-7; D is unclear. CDR1 and CDR2 (germline): KGHDR, SFDVKD. This CDR3 contains 12 residues. CDR3 sequence: CATSESSSEQYF. CDR3 sequence (DNA): TGTGCCACCAGTGAATCCTCCTCCGAGCAGTACTTC.

V is TRBV6-5 and J is TRBJ2-3; 8 positions match TRBD1. Per the germline V gene, CDR1 is MNHEY and CDR2 is SVGAGI. The J segment lost 0 bases and the V segment lost 2 bases, leaving 4 bases of the junction unmatched. There are 16 residues in the CDR3. For the CDR3, the DNA is TGTGCCAGCAGTTACGCCGGGACAGGTAGCACAGATACGCAGTATTTT. Translating it yields CASSYAGTGSTDTQYF.

This clone has just a few counts. The rearrangement joins TRBV30 to TRBJ2-6, with 7 nucleotides matching TRBD2. The CDR3 has 16 amino acids. Losses at the gene ends were 3 bases for V and 1 base for J; bases not matched to a gene: 6. Per germline, CDR1 GTSNPN and CDR2 SVGIG (reference sequence). CDR3 DNA: TGTGCCTGGAGAGCCGCGGGGGTATCTGGGGCCAACGTCCTGACTTTC. Protein product: CAWRAAGVSGANVLTF.

The chain is built from TRBV28 and TRBJ2-5; 8 bases are a match to TRBD2. With V trimmed by 5 bases and J by 5 bases, 7 bases remained unmatched. From germline, CDR1 is MDHEN and CDR2 SYDVKM. This CDR3 is 14 amino acids long. This CDR3 reads CASSTPGGVETQYF. The CDR3 DNA sequence: TGTGCCAGCAGTACGCCCGGGGGGGTTGAGACCCAGTACTTC.

J is TRBJ2-5 and V is TRBV24-1, with D possibly TRBD2 on 5 matching bases. V dropped 3 bases and J dropped 1 base, with 11 bases sitting between them. Germline-derived CDR1 and CDR2 are KGHDR and SFDVKD. The CDR3 has 15 amino acids. CDR3 loop: CATSDRGLTQETQYF. CDR3 DNA sequence: TGTGCCACCAGTGATCGAGGACTGACCCAAGAGACCCAGTACTTC.

The chain carries TRBV28 and TRBJ1-2, with unresolved D. The CDR3 covers 12 residues. Germline V gene sequence: CDR1 MDHEN, CDR2 SYDVKM. Deletions cut 2 bases from V and 3 bases from J, with 4 bases between. CDR3 sequence reads: CASSLDYYGYTF. CDR3 bases: TGTGCCAGCAGTTTAGACTACTATGGCTACACCTTC.

Many counts were recorded for this clone. This same CDR3 is encoded by further DNA sequences in the sample. The chain couples TRBV5-1 to TRBJ1-1, with D perhaps matching TRBD1 (5 bases). Germline CDR1 is SGHRS and CDR2 is YFSETQ. There are 13 residues in the CDR3. V was pared by 1 base and J by 4 bases, with 8 bases between. The CDR3 here is CASSLQGSTEAFF. CDR3 in DNA: TGCGCCAGCAGCTTGCAGGGAAGCACTGAAGCTTTCTTT.

This clone appeared a few times. This sequence joins TRBV28 and TRBJ1-6; TRBD1 matches 7 bases. The CDR3 covers 14 residues. Germline V gene data show CDR1 as MDHEN and CDR2 as SYDVKM. The V and J ends lost 3 bases and 10 bases, in that order; junction bases with no gene match: 6. CDR3: CASSFRQGGSPLHF. The DNA of the CDR3 is TGTGCCAGCAGTTTTAGACAGGGAGGCTCACCCCTCCACTTT.

The chain combines TRBV1 with TRBJ1-4; TRBD1 was called by the table and not checked on the DNA. TRBV1 is marked as a pseudogene. This CDR3 is 14 amino acids long. The CDR3 coding sequence is TGCACCAGCAGCCTCCGGGACAGGGGCGAAAAACTGTTTTTT. Translating it yields CTSSLRDRGEKLFF.

This sequence joins TRBV7-2 and TRBJ2-3; TRBD2 aligns across 11 bases. Germline CDR1 and CDR2: SGHTA and FQGNSA. V lost 5 bases and J lost 7; bases outside the gene matches: 8. The CDR3 extends over 15 amino acids. CDR3 bases: TGTGCCAGCAGCGTTAGCGGGGGGGGAGGAAATACGCAGTATTTT. Amino acids: CASSVSGGGGNTQYF.

This clone was seen a handful of times. This chain connects TRBV19 to TRBJ1-6; 7 positions agree with TRBD1. Germline V lookup: CDR1 LNHDA, CDR2 SQIVND (reference sequence). The J segment lost 9 bases and the V segment lost 6 bases, leaving 8 bases of the junction unmatched. This CDR3 is built from 14 residues. This CDR3 reads CASRETGVGSPLHF. The DNA for the CDR3 is TGTGCCAGTAGGGAAACAGGGGTAGGTTCACCCCTCCACTTT. The complete variable domain, with remaining parts taken from reference TRBV19 and TRBJ1-6, reads DGGITQSPKYLFRKEGQNVTLSCEQNLNHDAMYWYRQDPGQGLRLIYYSQIVNDFQKGDIAEGYSVSREKKESFPLTVTSAQKNPTAFYLCASRETGVGSPLHFGNGTRLTVT.

V is TRBV3-1 (or the pseudogene TRBV3-2) and J is TRBJ2-3, with 7 bases fitting TRBD2. The CDR3 loop spans 14 amino acids. V was pared by 1 base and J by 8 bases, with 6 bases of the junction left unmatched. Germline V CDR1 and CDR2: LGHDT, YNNKEL (reference sequence). The CDR3 loop is CASSQAPGGATQYF. CDR3 nucleotide sequence: TGTGCCAGCAGCCAAGCCCCGGGAGGTGCTACGCAGTATTTT.

This chain links TRBV7-2 with TRBJ2-1, with 11 bases that match TRBD2. Germline V gene data show CDR1 as SGHTA and CDR2 as FQGNSA. The J segment lost 9 bases and the V segment lost 4 bases, leaving 8 bases of the junction unmatched. CDR3 length: 15 residues. CDR3 nucleotides: TGTGCCAGCAGCTCCTTAGCGGGGGGGCTCGGTGAGCAGTTCTTC. This translates into CASSSLAGGLGEQFF.

The table lists this clone with a few counts. The J gene is TRBJ1-2, the V gene TRBV28; no clear D. This CDR3 is 14 amino acids long. V was clipped by 3 bases and J by 6 bases, with 14 bases between them. Germline V CDR1 and CDR2: MDHEN, SYDVKM. This CDR3 is CASSFATSVDGYTF. CDR3 in DNA: TGTGCCAGCAGTTTTGCCACCTCAGTGGATGGCTACACCTTC.

The chain uses TRBV4-2 and TRBJ2-5; D gene ambiguous. Germline-derived CDR1 and CDR2 are LGHNA and YNFKEQ. This CDR3 is 13 amino acids long. Trimming left V 5 bases short and J 6 bases short, with 13 bases between. CDR3 bases: TGTGCCAGCAGCACAACCAGCGAACAGACCCAGTACTTC. Its translation is CASSTTSEQTQYF.

This rearrangement joins TRBV18 to TRBJ2-5, with TRBD1 matching over 9 bases. Germline V gene data show CDR1 as KGHSH and CDR2 as LQKENI. The V gene end was trimmed by 6 bases and the J gene end by 4 bases; junction bases not matched to a gene: 6. This CDR3 is built from 14 residues. The CDR3 protein is CASSQSTGGETQYF. CDR3 nucleotide sequence: TGTGCCAGCTCGCAATCGACAGGGGGAGAGACCCAGTACTTC.

The rearrangement uses TRBV7-2 and TRBJ2-2; TRBD1 aligns across 8 bases. V lost 5 bases and J lost 3; bases outside the gene matches: 5. The CDR3 is made up of 15 amino acids. Germline V gene lookup returns CDR1 SGHTA and CDR2 FQGNSA. DNA of the CDR3: TGTGCCAGCAGCACAGGGGGTAGTTACACCGGGGAGCTGTTTTTT. Its translation is CASSTGGSYTGELFF.

This clone was recorded a few times. The rearrangement uses TRBV28 and TRBJ2-5; 9 nucleotides line up with TRBD2. The CDR3 length is 15 residues. Trimming took 6 bases from V and 2 from J; bases not matched to a gene: 7. CDR1 is MDHEN, CDR2 SYDVKM, per germline. CDR3 sequence reads: CASSPVGLAQETQYF. CDR3 bases: TGTGCCAGCAGCCCAGTGGGACTAGCTCAAGAGACCCAGTACTTC.

The table lists this clone with many counts. The V and J genes are TRBV7-9 and TRBJ2-5; TRBD2 matches 7 bases. CDR1 is SEHNR and CDR2 is FQNEAQ in the germline V gene (reference sequence). The CDR3 loop spans 14 amino acids. Trimming cost V 5 bases and J 5 bases; bases outside gene matches: 8. CDR3 protein: CASSLAGGVETQYF. CDR3 DNA sequence: TGTGCCAGCAGCCTCGCTGGGGGGGTGGAGACCCAGTACTTC.

The chain uses TRBV19 and TRBJ2-2; 7 bases are shared with TRBD2. Unmatched junction bases numbered 9, after V lost 11 bases and J lost 6 bases. The CDR3 runs to 13 residues. Germline V CDR1 and CDR2: LNHDA, SQIVND (reference sequence). Written as DNA, the CDR3 is TGTGCCGCTTCGACTAGCCCTCCCGGGGAGCTGTTTTTT. Amino acids: CAASTSPPGELFF. Full variable domain (remainder filled in from reference TRBV19 and TRBJ2-2): DGGITQSPKYLFRKEGQNVTLSCEQNLNHDAMYWYRQDPGQGLRLIYYSQIVNDFQKGDIAEGYSVSREKKESFPLTVTSAQKNPTAFYLCAASTSPPGELFFGEGSRLTVL.

The chain uses TRBV6-1 and TRBJ2-7; possibly TRBD1 for D (5 bases). The germline CDR1 and CDR2 sequences are MNHNS and SASEGT. V lost 3 bases, J lost 2 bases, and 8 bases lay in between. This CDR3 comprises 13 residues. The chain's CDR3 is CASSEAGTYEQYV. The CDR3 DNA sequence: TGTGCCAGCAGTGAGGCAGGGACCTACGAGCAGTACGTC.

V usage is TRBV10-3 and J usage is TRBJ2-7; 9 bases line up with TRBD2. The CDR3 consists of 14 residues. Germline V gene data show CDR1 as ENHRY and CDR2 as SYGVKD. J was trimmed by 5 bases and V by 5 bases; bases with no gene match: 7. The DNA for the CDR3 is TGTGCCATCAGTCGACTAGCGGAGGCCCACGAGCAGTACGTC. It encodes CAISRLAEAHEQYV.

The rearrangement uses TRBV19 and TRBJ1-2; D may be TRBD1 (6 bases). The germline gives CDR1 LNHDA, CDR2 SQIVND (reference sequence). This CDR3 has 14 residues. V dropped 10 bases and J dropped 7 bases, with 22 bases sitting between them. CDR3 nucleotides: TGTGCCACTATAACGGACAGACCCTCTGGTGGCTACACCTTC. It encodes CATITDRPSGGYTF. The entire variable domain, with the rest obtained from reference TRBV19 and TRBJ1-2, is as follows: DGGITQSPKYLFRKEGQNVTLSCEQNLNHDAMYWYRQDPGQGLRLIYYSQIVNDFQKGDIAEGYSVSREKKESFPLTVTSAQKNPTAFYLCATITDRPSGGYTFGSGTRLTVV.

V is TRBV28 and J is TRBJ2-7; maybe TRBD1 (5 bases). This CDR3 has 14 residues. CDR1 is MDHEN, CDR2 SYDVKM, per germline. Trimming left V 4 bases short and J 3 bases short, with 13 bases between. CDR3 bases: TGTGCCAGCAGTTCCTGGACACCCAACTACGAGCAGTACTTC. Amino acid sequence: CASSSWTPNYEQYF.

The chain carries TRBV7-9 and TRBJ2-7; weak D call: TRBD1 (5 bases). V lost 2 bases and J 2 bases, leaving 10 bases between the germline ends. This CDR3 comprises 14 residues. Per the germline V gene, CDR1 is SEHNR and CDR2 is FQNEAQ (reference sequence). The CDR3 here is CASSLSGRAYEQYF. The CDR3 DNA reads TGTGCCAGCAGCTTATCAGGCAGGGCCTACGAGCAGTACTTC.

V and J are TRBV5-4 and TRBJ1-6; no clear D. With 0 bases removed from V and 0 bases from J, the gap between germline ends came to 10 bases. Germline V gives CDR1 SGHNT, CDR2 YYREEE (reference sequence). The CDR3 covers 17 residues. CDR3 sequence reads: CASSLAGKSSYNSPLHF. The CDR3 DNA reads as TGTGCCAGCAGCTTGGCGGGGAAGAGCTCCTATAATTCACCCCTCCACTTT. The full variable domain, rest sourced from reference TRBV5-4 and TRBJ1-6, is ETGVTQSPTHLIKTRGQQVTLRCSSQSGHNTVSWYQQALGQGPQFIFQYYREEENGRGNFPPRFSGLQFPNYSSELNVNALELDDSALYLCASSLAGKSSYNSPLHFGNGTRLTVT.

The chain carries TRBV18 and TRBJ2-7, with D maybe TRBD2 (6 bases). Germline V gives CDR1 KGHSH, CDR2 LQKENI. CDR3 size: 16 residues. Trimming took 3 bases from V and 4 from J, leaving 19 bases between them. CDR3 sequence (DNA): TGTGCCAGCTCACCTAGACTAGGGCTGGGCCCATACGAGCAGTACTTC. This sequence encodes CASSPRLGLGPYEQYF.

The chain combines TRBV7-9 with TRBJ1-4, with TRBD1 as a possible D gene (5 bases). The CDR3 sequence is 15 residues long. Trimming took off 3 bases at V and 0 bases at J, with 8 bases between the two ends. CDR1 is SEHNR and CDR2 is FQNEAQ in the germline V gene (reference sequence). In DNA, the CDR3 is TGTGCCAGCAGCTTCAGACAGACAACTAATGAAAAACTGTTTTTT. As protein: CASSFRQTTNEKLFF.

The chain is built from TRBV28 and TRBJ1-1; no firm D call. V dropped 1 base and J dropped 9 bases, with 12 bases sitting between them. CDR1 and CDR2 from the germline V gene are MDHEN and SYDVKM. CDR3 length: 13 amino acids. The CDR3 DNA sequence: TGTGCCAGCAGTTTATTTGGGAGACCTAAAGCTTTCTTT. Translated, it gives CASSLFGRPKAFF.

This chain uses TRBV5-1 with TRBJ2-3, with D tentatively TRBD1 (6 bases). The CDR3 covers 15 residues. The V end lost 3 bases, the J end lost 3 bases, and 14 bases lay between the germline ends. The V gene's germline CDR1 is SGHRS and CDR2 YFSETQ. The CDR3 here is CASSSGGRGTDTQYF. CDR3 DNA sequence: TGCGCCAGCAGCTCCGGTGGAAGGGGGACAGATACGCAGTATTTT.